This T cell receptor (beta chain) was found in a study of shared clonotypes between healthy human individuals. Across the whole study: Donors, aged 18 to 49, were a couple of women and three men. Study findings and constraints: Rarefaction gave evidence that sorted-subset sequencing remained incomplete despite large depth.

As concerns this clone: Its specificity is unknown.

Germline CDR1 and CDR2: MNHEY and SMNVEV (reference sequence). V lost 3 bases and J 10 bases, leaving 18 bases between the germline ends. The CDR3 is 14 residues long. Execution of the assay was at deep level. The DNA input per sorted-subset replicate PCR was about 190 ng, corresponding to some 30,000 T cell genomes. Using immunoSEQ multiplex PCR, the repertoire was profiled, and TCRdb retains in-frame clones only, with some absent. The repertoire holds approximately 1.4 million clones, with 95% to 99% as singletons. The sequence was collected from a man between 25 and 39 years old in good health. This chain joins TRBV27 and TRBJ1-2; D call uncertain. The material sequenced was naive CD4+ T cells sorted from blood. The subset was: CD45RA+ positively selected. The DNA for the CDR3 is TGTGCCAGCAGTTTGTACCCAGCCGTTCACCACTACACCTTC. Its translation: CASSLYPAVHHYTF.